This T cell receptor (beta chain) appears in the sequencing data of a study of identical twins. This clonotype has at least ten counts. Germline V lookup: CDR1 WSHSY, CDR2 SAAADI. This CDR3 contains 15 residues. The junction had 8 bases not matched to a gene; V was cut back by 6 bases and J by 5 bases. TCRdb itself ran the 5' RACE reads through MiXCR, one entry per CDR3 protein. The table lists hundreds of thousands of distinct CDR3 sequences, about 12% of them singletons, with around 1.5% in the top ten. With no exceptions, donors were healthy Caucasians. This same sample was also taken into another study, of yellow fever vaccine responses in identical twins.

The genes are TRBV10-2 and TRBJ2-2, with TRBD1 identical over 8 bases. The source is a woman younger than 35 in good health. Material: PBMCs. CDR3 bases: TGCGCCAGCAGCACGATACGACAGGGGACCGGGGAGCTGTTTTTT. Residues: CASSTIRQGTGELFF.